Ten or more counts support the clone carrying this T cell receptor beta chain. Germline-derived CDR1 and CDR2 are DFQATT and SNEGSKA (reference sequence). This CDR3 has 15 amino acids. Unmatched junction bases numbered 5, after V lost 0 bases and J lost 4 bases. The data belong to a study of blood T cells in healthy people across ages. The use of a sample-barcoded 5' primer and a J-beta primer mix characterized a second PCR of roughly 6 to 11 cycles. Each cDNA molecule carried a tag from a template-switch adaptor that contained 12 random nucleotides. TCRdb re-called the 5' RACE reads through MiXCR, storing one row per CDR3 protein. The table records around 670,000 distinct CDR3 sequences, around 31% of them present only once. The donors, all healthy, were Caucasians living in Russia, aged 6 to 90. For every donor, a draw yielded 9.5 to 10 milliliters of peripheral blood.

The chain carries TRBV20-1 and TRBJ1-5; 8 bases are a match to TRBD1. This receptor was identified in a woman older than 75 in good health. What was sequenced was blood. The CDR3 nucleotides are TGCAGTGCTAGAGATTTCGGACAGGGAAATCAGCCCCAGCATTTT. It is translated as CSARDFGQGNQPQHF.